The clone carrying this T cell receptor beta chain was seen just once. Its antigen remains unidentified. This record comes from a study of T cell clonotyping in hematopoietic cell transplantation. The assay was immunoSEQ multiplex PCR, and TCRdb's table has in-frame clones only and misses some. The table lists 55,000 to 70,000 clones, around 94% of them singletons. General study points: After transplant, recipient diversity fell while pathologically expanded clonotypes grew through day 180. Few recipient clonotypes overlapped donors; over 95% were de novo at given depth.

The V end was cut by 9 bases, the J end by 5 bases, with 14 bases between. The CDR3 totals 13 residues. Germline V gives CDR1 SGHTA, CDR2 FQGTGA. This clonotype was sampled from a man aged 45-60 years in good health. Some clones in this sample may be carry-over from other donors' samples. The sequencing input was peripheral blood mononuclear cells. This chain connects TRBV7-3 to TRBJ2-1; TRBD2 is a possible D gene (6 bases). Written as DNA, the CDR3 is TGTGCCAGTCGGCGGGACGACCACAATGAGCAGTTCTTC. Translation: CASRRDDHNEQFF.